One and the same sample provided the 26 T cell receptor beta chains below, sequenced in a study of blood T cell repertoires in COVID-19. The repertoire was sequenced with immunoSEQ multiplex PCR; TCRdb's copy has only in-frame clones and lacks some. The repertoire includes over 130,000 clones, roughly 84% of them detected once, and around 7.8% sits in the top ten. Input material: peripheral blood. The receptors were gathered from a human donor in a cohort sampled during active COVID-19.

CDR3 nucleotide sequence: TGTGCCACCAGTGAGCCGACAGGGAACAACTTGGAGACCCAGTACTTC. Translating it yields CATSEPTGNNLETQYF. The chain recombines TRBV24-1 with TRBJ2-5, with 7 bases that match TRBD1. Trimming at V came to 4 bases and at J to 5 bases, leaving 12 bases not matched to a gene. Germline V lookup: CDR1 KGHDR, CDR2 SFDVKD. The CDR3 loop spans 16 amino acids.

This clone came up a few times. V is TRBV19 and J is TRBJ2-2; weak D call: TRBD1 (6 bases). The CDR3 extends over 13 amino acids. Germline CDR1 LNHDA, CDR2 SQIVND (reference sequence). V was pared by 8 bases and J by 1 base, with 8 bases between. The CDR3 DNA reads as TGTGCCAGTTCGGACAGGAACACCGGGGAGCTGTTTTTT. The encoded protein is CASSDRNTGELFF.

The CDR3 nucleotides read TGTGCCAGCAGCTTAGGATTTTCTCCAGGCGGGGCCAACGTCCTGACTTTC. This sequence encodes CASSLGFSPGGANVLTF. V and J are TRBV7-9 and TRBJ2-6; no clear D. The V and J ends lost 1 base and 4 bases respectively, with 14 bases between them. Germline V lookup: CDR1 SEHNR, CDR2 FQNEAQ (reference sequence). The CDR3 spans 17 residues.

This chain links TRBV28 with TRBJ2-5; D uncertain. Germline assignment: CDR1 MDHEN and CDR2 SYDVKM. CDR3 size: 15 residues. V was shortened by 2 bases and J by 5 bases, with 15 bases between the two germline ends. The CDR3 sequence is CASSLRRSILETQYF. The CDR3, as DNA: TGTGCCAGCAGTTTACGCCGGTCGATTTTGGAGACCCAGTACTTC.

This clone was seen a few times. V usage is TRBV7-2 and J usage is TRBJ1-6, with D possibly being TRBD1 (5 bases). Per germline, CDR1 SGHTA and CDR2 FQGNSA. Trimming took off 3 bases at V and 10 bases at J, with 16 bases between the two ends. This CDR3 is built from 15 residues. Here the CDR3 DNA reads TGTGCCAGCAGCTTCCGGGGCGGGATGGGATCACCCCTCCACTTT. Encoded protein: CASSFRGGMGSPLHF.

This chain joins TRBV28 and TRBJ1-1; perhaps TRBD1 as D (6 bases). The germline V gene has CDR1 MDHEN and CDR2 SYDVKM. Trimming left V 4 bases short and J 1 base short, with 7 bases between. CDR3 length: 13 residues. The chain's CDR3 is CASSSRGNTEAFF. The CDR3 region has the DNA TGTGCCAGCAGTTCCAGGGGGAACACTGAAGCTTTCTTT.

CDR3 sequence reads: CASSLEGGKMDTQYF. In DNA form, the CDR3 reads TGCGCCAGCAGCTTGGAAGGGGGCAAGATGGATACGCAGTATTTT. This chain joins TRBV5-1 and TRBJ2-3; TRBD1 matches at 7 bases. The germline CDR1 and CDR2 sequences are SGHRS and YFSETQ. The junction had 7 bases not matched to a gene; V was cut back by 0 bases and J by 6 bases. This CDR3 contains 15 residues.

V usage is TRBV30 and J usage is TRBJ1-5, with TRBD1 matching over 9 bases. V gave up 3 bases and J gave up 7 bases; unmatched junction bases: 13. Germline CDR1 and CDR2: GTSNPN and SVGIG (reference sequence). This CDR3 has 16 residues. The CDR3 DNA follows: TGTGCCTGGAGCCCCTGGCGGGACAGGGAGATCCAGCCCCAGCATTTT. It yields the protein CAWSPWRDREIQPQHF.

The chain uses TRBV2 and TRBJ1-2; possibly TRBD1 for D (6 bases). Looked up from germline, CDR1 is SNHLY and CDR2 is FYNNEI. With 1 base removed from V and 4 bases from J, the gap between germline ends came to 22 bases. CDR3 length equals 18 residues. The CDR3 DNA reads as TGTGCCAGCAGTGAAGTGGCTGGACAGAAAAAAAATATCTATGGCTACACCTTC. Its protein is CASSEVAGQKKNIYGYTF.

The chain uses TRBV19 and TRBJ2-2; 9 bases are a match to TRBD1. The CDR3 extends over 16 amino acids. Trimming cost V 9 bases and J 0 bases; bases outside gene matches: 8. CDR1 and CDR2 (germline): LNHDA, SQIVND (reference sequence). The chain's CDR3 is CASRGQGPSNTGELFF. For the CDR3, the DNA is TGTGCCAGCCGGGGACAGGGTCCTTCGAACACCGGGGAGCTGTTTTTT.

This chain links TRBV5-4 with TRBJ2-3, with a weak D call TRBD1 (7 bases). Deletions cut 4 bases from V and 0 bases from J, with 12 bases between. Germline V gene sequence: CDR1 SGHNT, CDR2 YYREEE (reference sequence). The CDR3 totals 15 residues. CDR3 residues: CASSAGQISTDTQYF. CDR3 coding DNA: TGTGCCAGCAGCGCGGGACAGATTAGCACAGATACGCAGTATTTT. The full variable domain, its missing parts supplied by reference TRBV5-4 and TRBJ2-3, is ETGVTQSPTHLIKTRGQQVTLRCSSQSGHNTVSWYQQALGQGPQFIFQYYREEENGRGNFPPRFSGLQFPNYSSELNVNALELDDSALYLCASSAGQISTDTQYFGPGTRLTVL.

The chain employs TRBV7-9 and TRBJ2-1, with D unresolved. Germline CDR1 is SEHNR and CDR2 is FQNEAQ (reference sequence). The CDR3 totals 12 residues. V was cut by 1 base and J by 6 bases, with 4 bases left in between. CDR3 in DNA: TGTGCCAGCAGCTTAGGAGCCAATGAGCAGTTCTTC. Translated, it gives CASSLGANEQFF.

The chain uses TRBV24-1 and TRBJ1-4; maybe TRBD1 (5 bases). CDR1 is KGHDR and CDR2 is SFDVKD in the germline V gene. The CDR3 sequence is 17 residues long. V was shortened by 2 bases and J by 7 bases, with 19 bases between the two germline ends. The CDR3: CATSDSILGALSEKLFF. Written as DNA, the CDR3 is TGTGCCACCAGTGATTCCATCCTAGGGGCCCTTAGTGAAAAACTGTTTTTT.

The chain is built from TRBV27 and TRBJ2-7; 8 nucleotides align to TRBD1. Per germline, CDR1 MNHEY and CDR2 SMNVEV (reference sequence). Trimming cost V 4 bases and J 5 bases; bases outside gene matches: 10. The CDR3 runs 15 residues. The CDR3 region has the DNA TGTGCCAGCAGTTCGTCAGGGGGCGTCACTGACGAGCAGTACTTC. Encoded protein: CASSSSGGVTDEQYF.

Only one count was recorded for this clone. CDR3 amino acids: CASRLTGGNEQYF. CDR3 nucleotides: TGTGCCAGCAGGCTTACAGGGGGCAACGAGCAGTACTTC. The chain links TRBV14 to TRBJ2-7; 9 bases map to TRBD1. This CDR3 has 13 amino acids. The J segment lost 5 bases and the V segment lost 6 bases, leaving 5 bases of the junction unmatched. In germline, CDR1 is SGHDN, CDR2 FVKESK.

The chain couples TRBV7-8 to TRBJ2-5; D call uncertain. Per germline, CDR1 SGHVS and CDR2 FQNEAQ. V shed 3 bases and J shed 7 bases, with 12 bases lying between them. The CDR3 spans 13 residues. CDR3 nucleotides: TGTGCCAGCAGCTTTTCTAGAGATGGGACCCAGTACTTC. The encoded protein is CASSFSRDGTQYF.

The chain combines TRBV5-4 with TRBJ2-7; D possibly corresponds to TRBD1 (6 bases). The CDR3 contains 13 residues. The V and J ends lost 4 bases and 5 bases respectively, with 13 bases between them. CDR1 is SGHNT, CDR2 YYREEE, per germline (reference sequence). CDR3 nucleotide sequence: TGTGCCAGCAGCGAGGGGGTAGGGAACGAGCAGTACTTC. It translates to CASSEGVGNEQYF.

V usage is TRBV14 and J usage is TRBJ2-3; 8 bases align to TRBD2. Germline V gene lookup returns CDR1 SGHDN and CDR2 FVKESK. The CDR3 totals 17 residues. The J segment lost 0 bases and the V segment lost 3 bases, leaving 8 bases of the junction unmatched. In nucleotides, the CDR3 is TGTGCCAGCAGCCACGCGGGGGGACCACCGAGCACAGATACGCAGTATTTT. Translated: CASSHAGGPPSTDTQYF.

The CDR3 nucleotides read TGTGCTAGTGGTTTAGAAGAGGACGGGGAGCTGTTTTTT. It is translated as CASGLEEDGELFF. This sequence joins TRBV12-5 and TRBJ2-2; D remains ambiguous. There are 13 residues in the CDR3. Trimming left V 3 bases short and J 7 bases short, with 9 bases between. CDR1 and CDR2 (germline): LGHNT, FRNRAP.

The chain carries TRBV18 and TRBJ2-7; 8 nucleotides agree with TRBD1. Germline V lookup: CDR1 KGHSH, CDR2 LQKENI. The CDR3 is 13 residues long. V shed 6 bases and J 4 bases; nucleotides not matched to a gene: 5. CDR3 loop: CASSTGAGYEQYF. The CDR3 coding sequence is TGTGCCAGCTCGACAGGGGCAGGGTACGAGCAGTACTTC.

The chain is built from TRBV7-3 and TRBJ2-3; 7 bases are shared with TRBD2. Germline-derived CDR1 and CDR2 are SGHTA and FQGTGA. With V trimmed by 0 bases and J by 0 bases, 9 bases remained unmatched. The CDR3 covers 18 residues. CDR3 loop: CASSLTVGLAVSTDTQYF. The CDR3 region has the DNA TGTGCCAGCAGCTTAACGGTGGGTCTAGCGGTTAGCACAGATACGCAGTATTTT.

This clone showed up just a few times. This rearrangement joins TRBV7-9 to TRBJ1-2, with a tentative D call TRBD1 (5 bases). Germline CDR1 is SEHNR and CDR2 is FQNEAQ (reference sequence). The CDR3 is 14 residues long. Trimming removed 2 bases at V and 8 bases at J, with 15 bases between. For the CDR3, the DNA is TGTGCCAGCAGCTTACCGACAGAAGCTGTAGGCTACACCTTC. This encodes CASSLPTEAVGYTF.

The genes are TRBV10-2 and TRBJ2-2; 11 bases fit TRBD2. The ends lost 8 bases at V and 1 base at J; junction bases unmatched: 3. This CDR3 is built from 15 residues. Germline V gene lookup returns CDR1 WSHSY and CDR2 SAAADI. The CDR3 reads CASRGLAGNTGELFF. CDR3 in DNA: TGCGCCAGCCGTGGACTAGCGGGGAACACCGGGGAGCTGTTTTTT.

CDR3 amino acids: CASSENGARWDIQYF. The CDR3 nucleotides read TGTGCCAGCAGTGAGAATGGAGCCCGGTGGGACATTCAGTACTTC. V gene TRBV6-2 or TRBV6-3 combines with J gene TRBJ2-4; no firm D call. The CDR3 runs to 15 residues. The germline V and J ends were trimmed by 5 bases and 8 bases, with 19 bases remaining between them. CDR1 is MNHEY, CDR2 SVGEGT, per germline.

The V and J genes are TRBV5-5 and TRBJ1-1; D perhaps matches TRBD1 (6 bases). The CDR3 is 15 residues long. Germline-derived CDR1 and CDR2 are SGHKS and YYEKEE (reference sequence). The V end was cut by 0 bases, the J end by 1 base, with 10 bases between. The CDR3 DNA reads as TGTGCCAGCAGCTTGGCGGGGGGGCAGAACACTGAAGCTTTCTTT. Protein sequence: CASSLAGGQNTEAFF.

The rearrangement links TRBV3-1 (or the pseudogene TRBV3-2) to TRBJ2-7; possibly TRBD1 for D (5 bases). The V end lost 2 bases, the J end lost 2 bases, and 10 bases lay between the germline ends. This CDR3 comprises 14 residues. Germline V CDR1 and CDR2: LGHDT, YNNKEL (reference sequence). The CDR3 region has the DNA TGTGCCAGCAGCCAATCAGGGAATACCTACGAGCAGTACTTC. It translates to CASSQSGNTYEQYF.